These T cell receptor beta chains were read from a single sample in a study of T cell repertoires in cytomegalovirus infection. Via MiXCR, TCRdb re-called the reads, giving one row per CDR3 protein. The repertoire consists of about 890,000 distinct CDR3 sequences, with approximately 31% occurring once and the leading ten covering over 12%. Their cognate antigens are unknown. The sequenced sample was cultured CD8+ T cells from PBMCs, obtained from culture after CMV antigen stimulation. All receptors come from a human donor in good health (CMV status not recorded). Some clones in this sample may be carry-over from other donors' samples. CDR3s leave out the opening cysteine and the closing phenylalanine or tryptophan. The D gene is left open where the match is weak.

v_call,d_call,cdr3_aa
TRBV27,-,ASSLPGLSSTDTQY
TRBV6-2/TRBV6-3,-,ASSYPGSQDTQY
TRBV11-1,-,ASRSRGGTNTGELF
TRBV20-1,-,SARIVRDNEQF
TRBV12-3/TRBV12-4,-,ASSLRADETQY
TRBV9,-,ASSPQFASTDTQY
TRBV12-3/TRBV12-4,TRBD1,ASSLGVYQTGNYGYT
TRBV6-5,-,ASSYLLDNEQF
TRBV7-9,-,ASSLISTGFYGYT
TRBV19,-,ASTKTNYGYT
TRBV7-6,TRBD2,ASSLADYNEQL
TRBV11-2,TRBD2,ASSSMGGADEQF
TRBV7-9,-,ASSSGRNTEAF
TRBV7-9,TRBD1,ASSLGVATGGAGYT
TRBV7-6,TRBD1,ASSFGQGAGNQPQH
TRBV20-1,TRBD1,SARERTGGRGYT
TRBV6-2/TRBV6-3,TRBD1,AGSPQGTNTEAF
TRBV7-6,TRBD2,ASSLVAGRELF
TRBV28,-,ASSFRGVLAGQSNQPQH
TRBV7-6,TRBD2,ASSLSSGGLDTDTQY
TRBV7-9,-,ASSSRQTTNEKLF
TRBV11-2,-,ASSKTGRGTDTQY
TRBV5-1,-,ASSLVRREETEAF
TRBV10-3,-,AILERPGASGANVLT
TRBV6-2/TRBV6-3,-,ASTGPPGEQF
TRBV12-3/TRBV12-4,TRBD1,ASSRTGTGDTEAF
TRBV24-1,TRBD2,ATSDLARGGRNEQF
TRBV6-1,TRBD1,ASSEGQGSKNIQY
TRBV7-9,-,ASSLRRGEQY
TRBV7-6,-,ASSLASAFNTEAF
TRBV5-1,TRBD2,ASSLGLAGGLRSYNEQF
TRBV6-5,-,ASTPVFGNTEAF
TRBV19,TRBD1,ASSKTGAYEQY
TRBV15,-,ATSTSLYTSPSYNEQF
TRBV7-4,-,ASSLEATLYGYT
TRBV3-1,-,ASSQVSGQSYNEQF
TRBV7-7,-,ASSFGGAGEQF
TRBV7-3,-,ASSLIRIGTTVYNEQF
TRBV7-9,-,ASSLASDRNQPQH
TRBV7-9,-,ASSFSGDTEAF
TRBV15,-,ATSPNRQSINEKLF
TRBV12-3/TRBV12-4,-,ASARADTQY
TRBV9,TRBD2,ASSVDGSGATDTQY
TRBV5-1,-,ASLANTGELF
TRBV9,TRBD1,ASSEDDRAALSAF
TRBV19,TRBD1,ASSIDLGQGGDYGYT
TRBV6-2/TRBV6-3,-,ASRLDHRDPSYEQY
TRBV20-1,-,SARPGHWGSEQY
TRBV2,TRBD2,ASSEAGLAGGPNEQF
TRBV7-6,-,ASSLASRGRDGYT
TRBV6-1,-,ASIILVGTDTQY
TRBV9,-,ASSPRLADYEQY
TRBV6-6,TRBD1,ASSTPGQGYEQY